These T cell receptor beta chains were read from a single sample in a study of a mutant IDH1 vaccine in newly diagnosed glioma. No cognate antigen is known for these TCRs. Profiled with immunoSEQ multiplex PCR; TCRdb holds only in-frame clones, not every one. The top ten clones hold 5% to 7% of a sample with some 130,000 clones, about 82% of them seen once. The sequencing used PBMCs, collected from a glioma patient whose treatment included an IDH1 peptide vaccine. The origin of the receptors is a middle-aged man with glioma. The CDR3 runs from the conserved cysteine through the conserved F or W. A D gene is named only where the DNA matches it firmly. Rows give clone size only sometimes, using once, few, many, or a class for an expanded clone.

cdr3_length: 14; v_call: TRBV2; d_call: -; j_call: TRBJ1-2; clone_size: -; cdr3_aa: CASREGQLDYGYTF; cdr3_nt: TGTGCCAGCAGAGAAGGACAGTTGGACTATGGCTACACCTTC
cdr3_length: 13; v_call: TRBV7-2; d_call: TRBD1; j_call: TRBJ1-1; clone_size: -; cdr3_aa: CASSFSRGPEAFF; cdr3_nt: TGTGCCAGCAGCTTCAGCAGGGGGCCTGAAGCTTTCTTT
cdr3_length: 13; v_call: TRBV5-4; d_call: TRBD2; j_call: TRBJ2-7; clone_size: -; cdr3_aa: CASSPGGRHEQYF; cdr3_nt: TGTGCCAGCAGCCCGGGAGGGCGGCACGAGCAGTACTTC
cdr3_length: 15; v_call: TRBV4-1; d_call: -; j_call: TRBJ2-7; clone_size: -; cdr3_aa: CASSQEGLTHYEQYF; cdr3_nt: TGCGCCAGCAGCCAAGAAGGCCTGACTCACTACGAGCAGTACTTC
cdr3_length: 15; v_call: TRBV6-1; d_call: -; j_call: TRBJ2-4; clone_size: -; cdr3_aa: CASSEATLAKNIQYF; cdr3_nt: TGTGCCAGCAGTGAAGCGACTCTAGCCAAAAACATTCAGTACTTC
cdr3_length: 13; v_call: TRBV5-6; d_call: -; j_call: TRBJ2-5; clone_size: -; cdr3_aa: CASLMMGYETQYF; cdr3_nt: TGTGCCAGCCTCATGATGGGGTACGAGACCCAGTACTTC
cdr3_length: 14; v_call: TRBV9; d_call: -; j_call: TRBJ1-5; clone_size: -; cdr3_aa: CASNKGLPNQPQHF; cdr3_nt: TGTGCCAGCAACAAGGGCCTCCCAAATCAGCCCCAGCATTTT
cdr3_length: 15; v_call: TRBV9; d_call: -; j_call: TRBJ2-5; clone_size: -; cdr3_aa: CASSASGTRQETQYF; cdr3_nt: TGTGCCAGCAGCGCTTCCGGGACTCGCCAAGAGACCCAGTACTTC
cdr3_length: 19; v_call: TRBV4-2; d_call: TRBD1; j_call: TRBJ2-7; clone_size: -; cdr3_aa: CASSQDLGQGRSGSYEQYF; cdr3_nt: TGTGCCAGCAGCCAAGATCTTGGACAGGGACGCTCGGGGTCCTACGAGCAGTACTTC
cdr3_length: 16; v_call: TRBV9; d_call: TRBD2; j_call: TRBJ2-1; clone_size: -; cdr3_aa: CASSVGAGGTYNEQFF; cdr3_nt: TGTGCCAGCAGCGTAGGAGCGGGAGGGACCTACAATGAGCAGTTCTTC
cdr3_length: 14; v_call: TRBV14; d_call: -; j_call: TRBJ2-7; clone_size: -; cdr3_aa: CASSQVGGFYEQYF; cdr3_nt: TGTGCCAGCAGCCAAGTTGGAGGGTTCTACGAGCAGTACTTC
cdr3_length: 10; v_call: TRBV6-1; d_call: -; j_call: TRBJ2-1; clone_size: -; cdr3_aa: CASSHLEQFF; cdr3_nt: TGTGCCAGCAGTCACTTAGAGCAGTTCTTC
cdr3_length: 15; v_call: TRBV6-4; d_call: TRBD2; j_call: TRBJ2-3; clone_size: once; cdr3_aa: CASSEVAGSTDTQYF; cdr3_nt: TGTGCCAGCAGTGAAGTAGCGGGCTCCACAGATACGCAGTATTTT
cdr3_length: 15; v_call: TRBV5-1; d_call: -; j_call: TRBJ1-2; clone_size: -; cdr3_aa: CASSLTGQTFYGYTF; cdr3_nt: TGCGCCAGCAGCTTAACTGGGCAGACCTTCTATGGCTACACCTTC
cdr3_length: 14; v_call: TRBV4-2; d_call: -; j_call: TRBJ2-2; clone_size: -; cdr3_aa: CASRGTRNTGELFF; cdr3_nt: TGTGCCTCAAGGGGAACAAGAAACACCGGGGAGCTGTTTTTT
cdr3_length: 15; v_call: TRBV4-3; d_call: -; j_call: TRBJ1-2; clone_size: -; cdr3_aa: CASSQVAGENYGYTF; cdr3_nt: TGCGCCAGCAGCCAAGTTGCAGGGGAGAACTATGGCTACACCTTC
cdr3_length: 15; v_call: TRBV10-3; d_call: -; j_call: TRBJ2-1; clone_size: -; cdr3_aa: CAISETETGYNEQFF; cdr3_nt: TGTGCCATCAGTGAGACCGAAACAGGCTACAATGAGCAGTTCTTC
cdr3_length: 14; v_call: TRBV7-2; d_call: -; j_call: TRBJ1-3; clone_size: -; cdr3_aa: CASSFGFSGNTIYF; cdr3_nt: TGTGCCAGCAGCTTTGGCTTCTCTGGAAACACCATATATTTT
cdr3_length: 15; v_call: TRBV5-1; d_call: -; j_call: TRBJ2-5; clone_size: -; cdr3_aa: CASSLASGAGETQYF; cdr3_nt: TGCGCCAGCAGCTTGGCCTCGGGGGCCGGGGAGACCCAGTACTTC
cdr3_length: 16; v_call: TRBV18; d_call: -; j_call: TRBJ1-5; clone_size: -; cdr3_aa: CASSPRQDPSNQPQHF; cdr3_nt: TGTGCCAGCTCACCTAGACAGGACCCTAGCAATCAGCCCCAGCATTTT
cdr3_length: 14; v_call: TRBV19; d_call: -; j_call: TRBJ2-5; clone_size: -; cdr3_aa: CASSIMGGPETQYF; cdr3_nt: TGTGCCAGTAGTATAATGGGAGGCCCAGAGACCCAGTACTTC
cdr3_length: 14; v_call: TRBV19; d_call: -; j_call: TRBJ2-1; clone_size: -; cdr3_aa: CASSISAFYNEQFF; cdr3_nt: TGTGCCAGTAGTATTAGTGCCTTCTACAATGAGCAGTTCTTC
cdr3_length: 18; v_call: TRBV5-1; d_call: TRBD2; j_call: TRBJ2-7; clone_size: -; cdr3_aa: CASSLNTAGGRLPNEQYF; cdr3_nt: TGCGCCAGCAGCTTGAACACGGCGGGGGGGCGTCTCCCTAACGAGCAGTACTTC
cdr3_length: 16; v_call: TRBV4-2; d_call: TRBD1; j_call: TRBJ1-1; clone_size: few; cdr3_aa: CASSPRPGTGFDEAFF; cdr3_nt: TGTGCCAGCAGCCCCCGTCCCGGGACAGGGTTCGATGAAGCTTTCTTT
cdr3_length: 14; v_call: TRBV29-1; d_call: -; j_call: TRBJ2-7; clone_size: -; cdr3_aa: CSVAAGWESYEQYF; cdr3_nt: TGCAGCGTCGCTGCCGGGTGGGAAAGTTACGAGCAGTACTTC
cdr3_length: 14; v_call: TRBV7-2; d_call: -; j_call: TRBJ2-7; clone_size: -; cdr3_aa: CASSLDRPSYEQYF; cdr3_nt: TGTGCCAGCAGCTTAGACAGGCCCTCCTACGAGCAGTACTTC
cdr3_length: 15; v_call: TRBV19; d_call: -; j_call: TRBJ1-4; clone_size: -; cdr3_aa: CASSSRQGFNEKLFF; cdr3_nt: TGTGCCAGTAGTTCCCGGCAGGGTTTTAATGAAAAACTGTTTTTT
cdr3_length: 10; v_call: TRBV7-2; d_call: -; j_call: TRBJ2-3; clone_size: -; cdr3_aa: CASNTDTQYF; cdr3_nt: TGTGCCAGCAACACAGATACGCAGTATTTT
cdr3_length: 13; v_call: TRBV9; d_call: -; j_call: TRBJ2-1; clone_size: -; cdr3_aa: CASSVGAENEQFF; cdr3_nt: TGTGCCAGCAGCGTAGGGGCAGAGAATGAGCAGTTCTTC
cdr3_length: 15; v_call: TRBV28; d_call: -; j_call: TRBJ2-7; clone_size: once; cdr3_aa: CASSPGHREKYEQYF; cdr3_nt: TGTGCCAGCAGTCCCGGCCACAGGGAGAAATACGAGCAGTACTTC
cdr3_length: 12; v_call: TRBV7-2; d_call: -; j_call: TRBJ2-7; clone_size: -; cdr3_aa: CASSPEGGEQYF; cdr3_nt: TGTGCCAGCAGCCCCGAGGGTGGGGAGCAGTACTTC
cdr3_length: 14; v_call: TRBV19; d_call: TRBD1; j_call: TRBJ1-3; clone_size: -; cdr3_aa: CASSQDRAGNTIYF; cdr3_nt: TGTGCCAGTAGCCAAGACAGGGCTGGAAACACCATATATTTT
cdr3_length: 17; v_call: TRBV29-1; d_call: -; j_call: TRBJ2-3; clone_size: once; cdr3_aa: CSVGSAFSLTGADTQYF; cdr3_nt: TGCAGCGTTGGGTCAGCATTTTCTTTGACGGGGGCAGATACGCAGTATTTT
cdr3_length: 16; v_call: TRBV15; d_call: -; j_call: TRBJ1-2; clone_size: few; cdr3_aa: CATSRVQGSGAYGYTF; cdr3_nt: TGTGCCACCAGCAGAGTACAGGGATCGGGGGCCTATGGCTACACCTTC
cdr3_length: 14; v_call: TRBV19; d_call: -; j_call: TRBJ2-5; clone_size: -; cdr3_aa: CASSSQAGRETQYF; cdr3_nt: TGTGCCAGTAGTTCCCAGGCAGGACGGGAGACCCAGTACTTC
cdr3_length: 14; v_call: TRBV27; d_call: -; j_call: TRBJ2-7; clone_size: -; cdr3_aa: CASSLKGRAYEQYF; cdr3_nt: TGTGCCAGCAGTTTAAAGGGCAGGGCCTACGAGCAGTACTTC
cdr3_length: 17; v_call: TRBV9; d_call: TRBD2; j_call: TRBJ2-3; clone_size: -; cdr3_aa: CASSVDVAGGNLNTQYF; cdr3_nt: TGTGCCAGCAGCGTAGACGTAGCGGGGGGGAATTTGAATACGCAGTATTTT
cdr3_length: 18; v_call: TRBV10-2; d_call: TRBD2; j_call: TRBJ2-1; clone_size: -; cdr3_aa: CASRRTSGGSHSYNEQFF; cdr3_nt: TGCGCCAGCAGAAGGACTAGCGGGGGCTCCCACAGTTACAATGAGCAGTTCTTC
cdr3_length: 17; v_call: TRBV5-6; d_call: TRBD2; j_call: TRBJ2-3; clone_size: -; cdr3_aa: CASSKRWPSGGTDTQYF; cdr3_nt: TGTGCCAGCAGCAAAAGGTGGCCTAGCGGGGGCACAGATACGCAGTATTTT
cdr3_length: 13; v_call: TRBV5-1; d_call: TRBD2; j_call: TRBJ2-7; clone_size: -; cdr3_aa: CASSVTSVSEQYF; cdr3_nt: TGCGCCAGCAGCGTAACTAGCGTAAGCGAGCAGTACTTC
cdr3_length: 14; v_call: TRBV4-1; d_call: -; j_call: TRBJ1-2; clone_size: -; cdr3_aa: CASSQPGLSTGYTF; cdr3_nt: TGCGCCAGCAGCCAACCGGGCCTTAGTACCGGCTACACCTTC
cdr3_length: 14; v_call: TRBV28; d_call: -; j_call: TRBJ1-1; clone_size: -; cdr3_aa: CASSLGIMNTEAFF; cdr3_nt: TGTGCCAGCAGTTTGGGGATAATGAACACTGAAGCTTTCTTT
cdr3_length: 15; v_call: TRBV21-1; d_call: -; j_call: TRBJ2-2; clone_size: -; cdr3_aa: CASSKSGTNTGELFF; cdr3_nt: TGTGCCAGCAGCAAATCCGGAACGAACACCGGGGAGCTGTTTTTT
cdr3_length: 13; v_call: TRBV21-1; d_call: -; j_call: TRBJ2-3; clone_size: -; cdr3_aa: CASSKAVTDTQYF; cdr3_nt: TGTGCCAGCAGCAAAGCAGTGACAGATACGCAGTATTTT
cdr3_length: 14; v_call: TRBV10-3; d_call: -; j_call: TRBJ1-2; clone_size: -; cdr3_aa: CAISESTVKGGYTF; cdr3_nt: TGTGCCATCAGTGAGTCGACTGTTAAGGGAGGCTACACCTTC
cdr3_length: 17; v_call: TRBV4-2; d_call: TRBD2; j_call: TRBJ2-7; clone_size: -; cdr3_aa: CASSQVTAGGSSYEQYF; cdr3_nt: TGTGCCAGCAGCCAAGTGACAGCGGGAGGGAGCTCCTACGAGCAGTACTTC
cdr3_length: 11; v_call: TRBV6-1; d_call: -; j_call: TRBJ2-7; clone_size: -; cdr3_aa: CASSASYEQYF; cdr3_nt: TGTGCCAGCAGTGCCTCCTACGAGCAGTACTTC
cdr3_length: 17; v_call: TRBV4-2; d_call: TRBD2; j_call: TRBJ2-2; clone_size: -; cdr3_aa: CASSFSKRGGLTGELFF; cdr3_nt: TGTGCCAGCAGCTTTAGTAAGCGGGGGGGCCTTACCGGGGAGCTGTTTTTT
cdr3_length: 15; v_call: TRBV5-6; d_call: TRBD1; j_call: TRBJ2-2; clone_size: few; cdr3_aa: CASSFGQENTGELFF; cdr3_nt: TGTGCCAGCAGTTTCGGACAGGAGAACACCGGGGAGCTGTTTTTT
cdr3_length: 15; v_call: TRBV30; d_call: -; j_call: TRBJ2-3; clone_size: -; cdr3_aa: CAWSRMRATTDTQYF; cdr3_nt: TGTGCCTGGAGTCGGATGAGGGCAACCACAGATACGCAGTATTTT
cdr3_length: 15; v_call: TRBV19; d_call: TRBD1; j_call: TRBJ2-1; clone_size: -; cdr3_aa: CASSIVRTGGNEQFF; cdr3_nt: TGTGCCAGTAGTATAGTAAGGACAGGGGGCAATGAGCAGTTCTTC
cdr3_length: 15; v_call: TRBV18; d_call: TRBD2; j_call: TRBJ2-3; clone_size: -; cdr3_aa: CASSSGLAKGDTQYF; cdr3_nt: TGTGCCAGCTCATCGGGACTAGCAAAGGGAGATACGCAGTATTTT
cdr3_length: 15; v_call: TRBV2; d_call: TRBD1; j_call: TRBJ1-5; clone_size: -; cdr3_aa: CASRQGAPRRGPQHF; cdr3_nt: TGTGCCAGCCGGCAGGGGGCGCCCCGCCGCGGGCCCCAGCATTTT
cdr3_length: 13; v_call: TRBV10-3; d_call: -; j_call: TRBJ1-1; clone_size: -; cdr3_aa: CAITPAMNTEAFF; cdr3_nt: TGTGCCATCACCCCCGCAATGAACACTGAAGCTTTCTTT